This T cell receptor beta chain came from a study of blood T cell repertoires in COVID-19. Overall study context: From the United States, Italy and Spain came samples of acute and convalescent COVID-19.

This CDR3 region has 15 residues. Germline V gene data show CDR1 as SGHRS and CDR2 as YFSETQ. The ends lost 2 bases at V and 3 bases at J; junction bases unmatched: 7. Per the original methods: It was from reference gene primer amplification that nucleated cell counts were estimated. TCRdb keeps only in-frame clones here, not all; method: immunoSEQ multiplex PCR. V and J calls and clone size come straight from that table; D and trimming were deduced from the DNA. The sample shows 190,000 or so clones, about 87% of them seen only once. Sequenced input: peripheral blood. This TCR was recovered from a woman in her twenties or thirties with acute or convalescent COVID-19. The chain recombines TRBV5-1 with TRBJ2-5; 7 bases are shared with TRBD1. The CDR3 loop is CASSLMTGTEETQYF. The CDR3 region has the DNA TGCGCCAGCAGCTTAATGACCGGGACAGAAGAGACCCAGTACTTC. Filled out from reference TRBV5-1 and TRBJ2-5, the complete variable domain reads KAGVTQTPRYLIKTRGQQVTLSCSPISGHRSVSWYQQTPGQGLQFLFEYFSETQRNKGNFPGRFSGRQFSNSRSEMNVSTLELGDSALYLCASSLMTGTEETQYFGPGTRLLVL.